This T cell receptor (beta chain) was documented in a study of CXCR3-negative and CXCR3-positive naive CD8 T cells (dated by TCRdb to between 2018 and 2020). Background on the whole study: In total, some 150 million TRB reads were obtained, which works out to roughly 1.5 +/- 0.3 million reads per library. Naive subsets from 5 or 6 donors and memory cells from 3 donors were included in the TRBV-TRBJ cluster analysis. The diversity and physicochemical repertoire analyses included more than ten donors pooled from two independent experiments. Study-wide conclusions, independent of this receptor: TRB CDR3s from CXCR3-positive naive cells showed higher hydrophobicity (lower Kidera factor 4), lower energy, and higher strength and volume indices than CXCR3-negative naive cells. Repertoire diversity was comparably high in both naive subsets but much lower in memory CD8+ T cells. Freshly isolated PBMCs were used for most assays because CXCR3 expression partially decreased after cryopreservation. Because surface CD5, which is linked to self-reactivity in mice, was comparable between the naive subsets, TCR interaction strength was also inferred from the physicochemical properties of TRB CDR3s. Within the same donor, TRBV-TRBJ usage looked similar between naive CXCR3-negative and CXCR3-positive cells, but memory cells had distinct patterns.

As concerns this clonotype: No cognate antigen has been identified for it.

For each CD8+ T cell subset, flow sorting was done in triplicate, and a few hundred thousand cells per subset went directly into RLT lysis buffer. Naive CD8+ T cells were defined stringently as CD45RO-CCR7+CD27+CD95- to exclude memory contaminants. Peripheral blood mononuclear cells were isolated from buffy coats by standard density gradient centrifugation. Naive CXCR3-negative and CXCR3-positive CD8+ T cells were flow-sorted on a FACSAria III. Total RNA was extracted from sorted cells using an RNeasy Mini Kit. The data were produced on a NextSeq 550. The Human TCR Profiling Kit (MiLaboratory) was used to prepare UMI-labeled 5' RACE TRB cDNA libraries. cDNA synthesis used the entire amount of extracted RNA, and PCR amplification then used the entire amount of cDNA produced. The libraries were made side by side, with each library going through the same number of PCR cycles. Per the original workflow: MIGEC and MiXCR extracted about 53,000 +/- 10,000 unique UMI-labeled TRB cDNA molecules per library, requiring at least two reads per UMI. On average, each library contained approximately 40,000 +/- 10,000 functional in-frame TRB CDR3 nucleotide clonotypes without stop codons. Diversity metrics, including normalized Shannon-Wiener and Chao1, were computed in VDJtools after downsampling to 5000 UMI-labeled TRB molecules per sample. VDJtools computed clonotype-size-weighted physicochemical properties of the central five CDR3 residues: interaction energy, strength, volume and Kidera factor 4. TCRdb reprocessed the reads, reporting each CDR3 protein sequence once and no DNA. The V and J calls shown here were made by TCRdb, not taken from the authors' results. This sample's clone table shows 150,000 or so distinct CDR3 sequences. Roughly 0.29% of the sample lies in the top ten.

In the germline V gene (reference sequence), CDR1 corresponds to PRHDT and CDR2 to FYEKMQ. Spanning cysteine to phenylalanine, the CDR3 consists of 15 amino acids. There is no recorded DNA. The source material was naive CXCR3- CD8+ T cells from blood. The cell subset or site label of this sample denotes: CD45RO-CCR7+CD27+CD95- naive CD8+ T cells lacking CXCR3 (TNR3-). The receptor chain draws on TRBV13 and TRBJ2-7. The sequence was obtained from a human donor in good health. Some clones in this sample may be carry-over from other donors' samples. The CDR3 protein: CASSLGAGTVGEQYF.